This T cell receptor beta chain was sequenced during a study of beta chain features in type 1 diabetes. Sequencing targeted expressed TCRB transcripts, as all isolated RNA had been reverse transcribed. Method: immunoSEQ multiplex PCR; TCRdb's copy keeps in-frame clones and lacks some. This sample has over 40,000 clones; 50% occur once, and the top ten carry about 0.24%. The CDR3 totals 14 residues. Germline V lookup: CDR1 SGHTA, CDR2 FQGNSA. About this clone itself: The antigen remains unidentified. One junction end does not reproduce the germline sequence, and a read error may be involved.

The study's findings and limits: All four CD4+ subsets from Type 1 diabetes patients carried moderately but significantly shorter TCRB CDR3s. VDJ junctions sequenced from type 1 diabetes patients showed fewer insertions and more deletions.

The sequence derives from a woman in her twenties or thirties in good health. V gene TRBV7-2 combines with J gene TRBJ1-4; TRBD1 is a possible D gene (6 bases). The sample comprised stem cell memory CD4+ T cells from blood. The CDR3 here is CANSTVGGAEKLFF. In DNA form, the CDR3 reads TGTGCCAACAGCACAGTGGGGGGGGCCGAAAAACTGTTTTTT. Based on the CDR3 plus reference TRBV7-2 and TRBJ1-4, the full variable domain is GAGVSQSPSNKVTEKGKDVELRCDPISGHTALYWYRQSLGQGLEFLIYFQGNSAPDKSGLPSDRFSAERTGGSVSTLTIQRTQQEDSAVYLCANSTVGGAEKLFFGSGTQLSVL.